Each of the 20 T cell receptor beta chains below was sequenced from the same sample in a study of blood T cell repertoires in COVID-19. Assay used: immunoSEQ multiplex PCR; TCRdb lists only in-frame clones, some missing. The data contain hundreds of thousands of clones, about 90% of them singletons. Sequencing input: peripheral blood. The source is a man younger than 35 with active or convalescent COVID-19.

The DNA for the CDR3 is TGTGCCAGCAGCCAAGAAATGAGGCCAGCTTATGGCTACACCTTC. This codes for CASSQEMRPAYGYTF. V gene TRBV14 combines with J gene TRBJ1-2, with D unresolved. The germline V gene has CDR1 SGHDN and CDR2 FVKESK. Trimming removed 0 bases from V and 5 bases from J, with 13 bases in between. CDR3 length equals 15 residues.

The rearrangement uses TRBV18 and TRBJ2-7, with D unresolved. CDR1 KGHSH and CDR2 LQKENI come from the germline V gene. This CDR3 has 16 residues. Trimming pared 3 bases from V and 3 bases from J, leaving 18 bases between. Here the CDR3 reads CASSPVRIDLGYEQYF. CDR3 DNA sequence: TGTGCCAGCTCACCGGTCAGGATCGATTTAGGCTACGAGCAGTACTTC.

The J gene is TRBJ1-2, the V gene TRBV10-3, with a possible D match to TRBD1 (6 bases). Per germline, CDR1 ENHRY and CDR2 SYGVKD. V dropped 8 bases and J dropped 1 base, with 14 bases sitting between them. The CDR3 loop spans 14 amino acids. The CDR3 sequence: CAIWAGAHNYGYTF. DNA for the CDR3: TGTGCCATCTGGGCGGGGGCGCATAACTATGGCTACACCTTC.

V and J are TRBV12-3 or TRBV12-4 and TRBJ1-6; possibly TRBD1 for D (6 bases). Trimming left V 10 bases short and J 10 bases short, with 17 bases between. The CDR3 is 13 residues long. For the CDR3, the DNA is TGTGCCACACAAAGGGACATCCGCTCACCCCTCCACTTT. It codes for CATQRDIRSPLHF.

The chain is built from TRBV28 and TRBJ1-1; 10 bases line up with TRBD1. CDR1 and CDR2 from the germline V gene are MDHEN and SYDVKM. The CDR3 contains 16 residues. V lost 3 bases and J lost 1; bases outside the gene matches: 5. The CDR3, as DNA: TGTGCCAGCAGTTTGACAGGGGGCGTGCCGAACACTGAAGCTTTCTTT. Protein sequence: CASSLTGGVPNTEAFF. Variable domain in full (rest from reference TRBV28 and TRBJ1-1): DVKVTQSSRYLVKRTGEKVFLECVQDMDHENMFWYRQDPGLGLRLIYFSYDVKMKEKGDIPEGYSVSREKKERFSLILESASTNQTSMYLCASSLTGGVPNTEAFFGQGTRLTVV.

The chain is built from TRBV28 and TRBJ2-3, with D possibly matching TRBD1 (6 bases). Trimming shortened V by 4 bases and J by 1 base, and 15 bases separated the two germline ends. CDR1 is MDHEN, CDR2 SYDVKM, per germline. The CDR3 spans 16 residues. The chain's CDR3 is CASSSHQGSGTDTQYF. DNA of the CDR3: TGTGCCAGCAGTTCTCACCAGGGGTCCGGCACAGATACGCAGTATTTT.

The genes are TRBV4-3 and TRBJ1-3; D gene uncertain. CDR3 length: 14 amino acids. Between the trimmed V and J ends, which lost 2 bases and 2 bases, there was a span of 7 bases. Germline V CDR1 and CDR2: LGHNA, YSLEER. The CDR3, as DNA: TGCGCCAGCAGCCAAATAGTGGCTGGAAACACCATATATTTT. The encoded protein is CASSQIVAGNTIYF.

The CDR3 DNA reads as TGTGCCAGCAGCTTATGGGGGGGAGAAAATGAAAAACTGTTTTTT. Translated: CASSLWGGENEKLFF. The chain carries TRBV7-8 and TRBJ1-4; TRBD1 is a possible D gene (5 bases). The CDR3 covers 15 residues. The ends were cut back, 2 bases at V and 5 bases at J, with 12 bases in the middle. Germline CDR1 reads SGHVS; CDR2 reads FQNEAQ.

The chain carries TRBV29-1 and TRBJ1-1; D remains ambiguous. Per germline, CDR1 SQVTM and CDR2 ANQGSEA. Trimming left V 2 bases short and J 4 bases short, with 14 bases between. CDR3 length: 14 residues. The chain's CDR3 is CSVESNVASTEAFF. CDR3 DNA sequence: TGCAGCGTTGAATCCAACGTAGCGAGCACTGAAGCTTTCTTT.

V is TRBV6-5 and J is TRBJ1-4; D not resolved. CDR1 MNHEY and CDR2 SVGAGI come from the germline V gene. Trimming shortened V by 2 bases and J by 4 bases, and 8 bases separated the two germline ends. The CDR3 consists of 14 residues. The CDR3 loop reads CASSYNNLNEKLFF. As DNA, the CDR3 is TGTGCCAGCAGTTACAACAATCTTAATGAAAAACTGTTTTTT.

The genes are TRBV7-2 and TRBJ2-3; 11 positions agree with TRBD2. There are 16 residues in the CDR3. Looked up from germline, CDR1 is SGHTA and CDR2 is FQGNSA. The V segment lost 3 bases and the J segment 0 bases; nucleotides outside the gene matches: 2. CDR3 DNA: TGTGCCAGCAGCTTGGGACTAGCGGTGAGCACAGATACGCAGTATTTT. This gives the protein CASSLGLAVSTDTQYF.

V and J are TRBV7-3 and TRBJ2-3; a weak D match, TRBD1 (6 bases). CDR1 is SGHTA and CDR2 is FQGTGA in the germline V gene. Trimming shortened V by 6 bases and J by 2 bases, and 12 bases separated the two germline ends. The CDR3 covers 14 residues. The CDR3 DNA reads TGTGCCAGCAGTAGTACAGGGTTCACAGATACGCAGTATTTT. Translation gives CASSSTGFTDTQYF.

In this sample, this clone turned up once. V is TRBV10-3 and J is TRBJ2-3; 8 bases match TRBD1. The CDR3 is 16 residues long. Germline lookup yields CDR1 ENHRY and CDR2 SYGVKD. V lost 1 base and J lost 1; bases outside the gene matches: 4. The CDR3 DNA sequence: TGTGCCATCAGTGAGTTACCGGGACAGGGCACAGATACGCAGTATTTT. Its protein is CAISELPGQGTDTQYF.

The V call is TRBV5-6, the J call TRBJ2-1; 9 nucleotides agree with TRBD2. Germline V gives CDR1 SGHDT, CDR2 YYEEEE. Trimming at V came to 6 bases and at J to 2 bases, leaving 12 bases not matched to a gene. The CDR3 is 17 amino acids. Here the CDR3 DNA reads TGTGCCAGCACACTTTTTAGCGGGGGAGTGGCCTACAATGAGCAGTTCTTC. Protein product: CASTLFSGGVAYNEQFF.

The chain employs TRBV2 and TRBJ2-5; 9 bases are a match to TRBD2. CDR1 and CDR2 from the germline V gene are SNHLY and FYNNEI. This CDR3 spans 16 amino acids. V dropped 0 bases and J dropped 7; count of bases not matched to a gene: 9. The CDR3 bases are TGTGCCAGCAGTGAAGCGCGGTTAGCGGGAGTGGGGACCCAGTACTTC. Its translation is CASSEARLAGVGTQYF.

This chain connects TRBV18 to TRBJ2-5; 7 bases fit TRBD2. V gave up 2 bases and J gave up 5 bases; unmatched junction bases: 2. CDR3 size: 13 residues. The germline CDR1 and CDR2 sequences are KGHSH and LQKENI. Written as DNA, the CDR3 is TGTGCCAGCTCACCATTCGGGGGGGAGACCCAGTACTTC. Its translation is CASSPFGGETQYF. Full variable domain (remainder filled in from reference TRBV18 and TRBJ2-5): NAGVMQNPRHLVRRRGQEARLRCSPMKGHSHVYWYRQLPEEGLKFMVYLQKENIIDESGMPKERFSAEFPKEGPSILRIQQVVRGDSAAYFCASSPFGGETQYFGPGTRLLVL.

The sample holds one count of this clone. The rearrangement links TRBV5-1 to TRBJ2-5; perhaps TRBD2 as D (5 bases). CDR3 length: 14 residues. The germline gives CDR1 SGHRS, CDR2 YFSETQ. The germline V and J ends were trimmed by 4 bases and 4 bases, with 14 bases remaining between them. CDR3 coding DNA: TGCGCCAGCAGCCCCCTTGCTGCGGGAGAGACCCAGTACTTC. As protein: CASSPLAAGETQYF. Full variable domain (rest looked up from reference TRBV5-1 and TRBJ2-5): KAGVTQTPRYLIKTRGQQVTLSCSPISGHRSVSWYQQTPGQGLQFLFEYFSETQRNKGNFPGRFSGRQFSNSRSEMNVSTLELGDSALYLCASSPLAAGETQYFGPGTRLLVL.

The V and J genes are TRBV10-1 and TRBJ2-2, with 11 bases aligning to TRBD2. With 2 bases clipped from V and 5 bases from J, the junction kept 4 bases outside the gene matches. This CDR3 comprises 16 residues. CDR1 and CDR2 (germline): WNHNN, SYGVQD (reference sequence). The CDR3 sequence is CASSEGTSGGTGELFF. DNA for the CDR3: TGCGCCAGCAGTGAGGGTACTAGCGGGGGAACCGGGGAGCTGTTTTTT.

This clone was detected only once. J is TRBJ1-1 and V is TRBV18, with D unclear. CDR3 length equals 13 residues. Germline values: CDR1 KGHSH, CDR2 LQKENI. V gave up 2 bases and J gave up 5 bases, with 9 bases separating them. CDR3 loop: CASSPNRGTEAFF. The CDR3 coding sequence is TGTGCCAGCTCACCAAACAGAGGGACTGAAGCTTTCTTT.

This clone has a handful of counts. The CDR3 DNA reads as TGTGCCAGCTCACCCCGCGGCGCTGAAGATACGCAGTATTTT. It specifies CASSPRGAEDTQYF. This chain links TRBV18 with TRBJ2-3; D gene uncertain. This CDR3 has 14 residues. Trimming stripped 3 bases from V and 5 bases from J, with 12 bases between. Germline loops: CDR1 KGHSH, CDR2 LQKENI.